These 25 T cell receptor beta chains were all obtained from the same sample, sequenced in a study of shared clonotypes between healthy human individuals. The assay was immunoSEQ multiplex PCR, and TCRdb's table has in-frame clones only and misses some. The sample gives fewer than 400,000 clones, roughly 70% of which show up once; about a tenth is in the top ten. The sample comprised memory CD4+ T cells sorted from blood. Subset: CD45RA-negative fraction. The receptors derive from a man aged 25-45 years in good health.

The CDR3 protein is CASGLYYEQYF. CDR3 DNA sequence: TGTGCCAGCGGGTTGTACTACGAGCAGTACTTC. The J gene is TRBJ2-7, the V gene TRBV28; D is undetermined. The germline CDR1 and CDR2 sequences are MDHEN and SYDVKM. The CDR3 length is 11 residues. Between the trimmed V and J ends, which lost 8 bases and 3 bases, there was a span of 8 bases.

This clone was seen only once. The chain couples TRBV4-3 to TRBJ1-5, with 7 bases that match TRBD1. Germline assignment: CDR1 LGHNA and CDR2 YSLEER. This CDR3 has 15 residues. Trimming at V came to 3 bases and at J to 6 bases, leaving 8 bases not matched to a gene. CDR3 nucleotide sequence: TGCGCCAGCAGCCAGGGCCACAGGGGCACTCAGCCCCAGCATTTT. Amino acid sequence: CASSQGHRGTQPQHF.

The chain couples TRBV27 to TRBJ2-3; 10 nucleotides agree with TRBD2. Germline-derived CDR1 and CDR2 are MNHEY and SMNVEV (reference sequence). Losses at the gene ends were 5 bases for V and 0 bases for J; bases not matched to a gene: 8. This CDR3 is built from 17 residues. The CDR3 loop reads CASSDKGLALSTDTQYF. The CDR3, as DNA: TGTGCCAGCAGTGACAAGGGACTAGCGCTGAGCACAGATACGCAGTATTTT.

The CDR3 DNA reads TGTGCCAGCAGCCTAGGGACTGCTGGGGATACGCAGTATTTT. Its protein product is CASSLGTAGDTQYF. V usage is TRBV7-9 and J usage is TRBJ2-3; D is possibly TRBD2 (6 bases). The CDR3 covers 14 residues. With 5 bases removed from V and 6 bases from J, the gap between germline ends came to 15 bases. Germline loops: CDR1 SEHNR, CDR2 FQNEAQ (reference sequence).

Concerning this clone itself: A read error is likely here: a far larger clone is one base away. The CDR3, as DNA: TGTGCCAGTACCGGGACAGGCAATCAGCCCCAGCATTTT. It is translated as CASTGTGNQPQHF. This rearrangement joins TRBV19 to TRBJ1-5; 7 bases match TRBD1. Germline lookup yields CDR1 LNHDA and CDR2 SQIVND (reference sequence). The trim removed 7 bases at V and 2 bases at J, leaving 2 bases unmatched. The CDR3 runs to 13 residues.

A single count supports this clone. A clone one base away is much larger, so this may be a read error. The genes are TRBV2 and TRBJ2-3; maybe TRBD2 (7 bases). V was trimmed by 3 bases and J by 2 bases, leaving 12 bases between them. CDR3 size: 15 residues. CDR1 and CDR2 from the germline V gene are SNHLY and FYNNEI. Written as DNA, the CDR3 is TGTGCCAGCAGTGATGGGGGGGCGATCACAGATACGCAGTATTTT. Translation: CASSDGGAITDTQYF.

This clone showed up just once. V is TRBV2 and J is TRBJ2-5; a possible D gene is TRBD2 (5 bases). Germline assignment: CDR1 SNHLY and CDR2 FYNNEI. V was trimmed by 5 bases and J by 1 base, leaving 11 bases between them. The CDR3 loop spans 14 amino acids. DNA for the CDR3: TGTGCCAGCAGTTTGAGGGTCAGCCAAGAGACCCAGTACTTC. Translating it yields CASSLRVSQETQYF.

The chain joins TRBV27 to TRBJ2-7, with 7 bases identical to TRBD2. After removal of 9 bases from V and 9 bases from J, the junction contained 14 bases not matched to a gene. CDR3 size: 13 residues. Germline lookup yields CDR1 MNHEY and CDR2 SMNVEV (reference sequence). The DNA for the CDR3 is TGTGCCAGTATTAGCGGGTCATCAAGGCGGCAGTACTTC. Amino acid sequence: CASISGSSRRQYF.

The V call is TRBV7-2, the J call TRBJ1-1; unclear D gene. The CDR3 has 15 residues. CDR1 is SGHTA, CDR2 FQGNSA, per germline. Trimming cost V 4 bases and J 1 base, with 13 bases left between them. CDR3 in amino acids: CASSSDTLGNTEAFF. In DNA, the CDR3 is TGTGCCAGCAGCTCTGACACCCTAGGGAACACTGAAGCTTTCTTT.

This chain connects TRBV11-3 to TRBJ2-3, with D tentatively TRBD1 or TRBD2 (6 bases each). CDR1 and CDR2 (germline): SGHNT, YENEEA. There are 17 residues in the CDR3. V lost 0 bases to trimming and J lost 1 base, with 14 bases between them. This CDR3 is CASSLDLGGLGTDTQYF. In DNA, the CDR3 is TGTGCCAGCAGCTTAGATCTAGGGGGACTCGGCACAGATACGCAGTATTTT.

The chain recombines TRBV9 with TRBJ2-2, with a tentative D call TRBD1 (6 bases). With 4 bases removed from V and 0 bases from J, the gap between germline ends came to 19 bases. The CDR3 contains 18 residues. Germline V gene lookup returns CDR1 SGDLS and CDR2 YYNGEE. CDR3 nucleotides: TGTGCCAGCAGCCTTAAAGGACGGACAGCCTCGAACACCGGGGAGCTGTTTTTT. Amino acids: CASSLKGRTASNTGELFF.

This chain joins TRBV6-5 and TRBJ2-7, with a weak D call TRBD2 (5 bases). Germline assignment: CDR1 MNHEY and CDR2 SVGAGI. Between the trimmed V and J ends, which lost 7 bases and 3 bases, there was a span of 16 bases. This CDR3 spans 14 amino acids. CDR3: CASTPGVSYYEQYF. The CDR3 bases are TGTGCCAGCACCCCCGGGGTGAGTTACTACGAGCAGTACTTC.

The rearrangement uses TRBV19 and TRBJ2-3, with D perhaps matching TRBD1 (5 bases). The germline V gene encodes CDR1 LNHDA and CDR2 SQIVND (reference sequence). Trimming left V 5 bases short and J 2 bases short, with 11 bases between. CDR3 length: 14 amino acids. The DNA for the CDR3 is TGTGCCAGTAGTTTTGGGGCCTTCACAGATACGCAGTATTTT. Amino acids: CASSFGAFTDTQYF.

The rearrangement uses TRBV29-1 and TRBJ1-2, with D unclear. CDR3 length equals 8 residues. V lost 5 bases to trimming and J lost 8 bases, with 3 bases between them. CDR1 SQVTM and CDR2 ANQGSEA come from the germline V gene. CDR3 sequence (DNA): TGCAGCGTTAGCGGCTACACCTTC. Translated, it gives CSVSGYTF.

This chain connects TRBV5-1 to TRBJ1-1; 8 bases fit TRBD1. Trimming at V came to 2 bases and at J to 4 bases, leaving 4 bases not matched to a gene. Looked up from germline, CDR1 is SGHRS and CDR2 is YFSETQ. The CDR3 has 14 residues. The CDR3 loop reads CASSFQGAFTEAFF. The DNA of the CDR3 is TGCGCCAGCAGCTTTCAGGGGGCCTTCACTGAAGCTTTCTTT.

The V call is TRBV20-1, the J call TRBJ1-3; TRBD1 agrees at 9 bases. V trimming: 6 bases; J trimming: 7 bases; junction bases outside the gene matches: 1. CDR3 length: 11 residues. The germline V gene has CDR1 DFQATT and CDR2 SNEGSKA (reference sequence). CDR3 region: CSAGQGNTIYF. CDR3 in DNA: TGCAGTGCCGGACAGGGGAACACCATATATTTT.

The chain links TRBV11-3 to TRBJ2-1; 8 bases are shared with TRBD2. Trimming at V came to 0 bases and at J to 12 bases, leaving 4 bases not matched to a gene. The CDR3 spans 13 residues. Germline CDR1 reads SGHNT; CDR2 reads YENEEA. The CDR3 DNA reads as TGTGCCAGCAGCTTAGATTTCAGCGGGGGGCAGTTCTTC. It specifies CASSLDFSGGQFF.

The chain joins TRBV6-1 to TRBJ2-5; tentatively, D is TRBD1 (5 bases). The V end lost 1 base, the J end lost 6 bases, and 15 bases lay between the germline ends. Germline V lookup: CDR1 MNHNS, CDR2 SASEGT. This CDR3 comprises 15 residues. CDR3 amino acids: CASSEGGLRIKTQYF. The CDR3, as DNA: TGTGCCAGCAGTGAAGGGGGCCTTCGGATTAAGACCCAGTACTTC.

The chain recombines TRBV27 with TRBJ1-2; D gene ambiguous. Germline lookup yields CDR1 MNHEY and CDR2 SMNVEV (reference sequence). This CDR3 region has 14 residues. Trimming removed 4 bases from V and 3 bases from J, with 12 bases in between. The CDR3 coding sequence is TGTGCCAGCAGTTCTGTGGGCAGATACTATGGCTACACCTTC. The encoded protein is CASSSVGRYYGYTF.

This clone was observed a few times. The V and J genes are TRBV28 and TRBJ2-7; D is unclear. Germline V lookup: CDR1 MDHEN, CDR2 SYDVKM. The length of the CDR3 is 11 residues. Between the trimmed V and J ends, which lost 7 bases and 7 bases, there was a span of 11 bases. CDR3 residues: CASKISAEQYF. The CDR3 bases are TGTGCCAGCAAAATTTCCGCTGAGCAGTACTTC.

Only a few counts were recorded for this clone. This CDR3 reads CASRKGFYEQYF. DNA for the CDR3: TGTGCCAGCAGAAAGGGGTTCTACGAGCAGTACTTC. The chain is built from TRBV7-9 and TRBJ2-7; maybe TRBD1 (5 bases). Germline CDR1 and CDR2: SEHNR and FQNEAQ (reference sequence). The CDR3 runs to 12 residues. Between the trimmed V and J ends, which lost 6 bases and 3 bases, there was a span of 9 bases.

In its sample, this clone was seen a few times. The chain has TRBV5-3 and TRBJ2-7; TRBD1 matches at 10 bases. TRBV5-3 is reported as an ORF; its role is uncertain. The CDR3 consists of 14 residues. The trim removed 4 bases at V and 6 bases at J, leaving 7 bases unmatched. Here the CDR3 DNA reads TGTGCCAGAAGCCTGGGACAGGGGACGGGCGAGCAGTACTTC. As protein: CARSLGQGTGEQYF.

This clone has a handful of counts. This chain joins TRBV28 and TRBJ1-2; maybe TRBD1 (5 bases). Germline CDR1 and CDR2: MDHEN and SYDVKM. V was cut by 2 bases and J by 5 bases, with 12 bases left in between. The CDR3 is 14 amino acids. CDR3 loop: CASSLEGFWYGYTF. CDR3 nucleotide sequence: TGTGCCAGCAGTTTAGAGGGGTTTTGGTATGGCTACACCTTC.

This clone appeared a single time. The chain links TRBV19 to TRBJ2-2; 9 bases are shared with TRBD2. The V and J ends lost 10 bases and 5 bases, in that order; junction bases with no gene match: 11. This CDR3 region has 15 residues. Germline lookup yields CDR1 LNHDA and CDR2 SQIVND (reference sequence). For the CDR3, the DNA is TGTGCCACCTTTCTGGCGGGAGGGCCGACCGGGGAGCTGTTTTTT. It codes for CATFLAGGPTGELFF.

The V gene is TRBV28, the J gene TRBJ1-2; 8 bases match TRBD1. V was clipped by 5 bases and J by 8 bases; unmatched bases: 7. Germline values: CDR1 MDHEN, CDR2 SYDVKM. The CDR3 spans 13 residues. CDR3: CASSAPGGRGYTF. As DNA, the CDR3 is TGTGCCAGCAGTGCCCCAGGGGGCCGAGGCTACACCTTC.